One TCR beta chain is described in this entry. Its antigen specificity is not known. No per-base quality is available; no much larger clone lies one base away. CD8 naive samples were obtained by positive selection for CCR7 among CD45RO-negative cells, yielding a CD45RA+CCR7+ population from which TemRA cells were excluded. Donors were healthy HIV-negative adults with no recently reported acute infections or vaccinations. Only Caucasian adults living in Nashville, Tennessee, USA were represented among the donors. Blood was collected by leukapheresis, and PBMCs were isolated by Ficoll-Histopaque density gradient centrifugation and then cryopreserved in liquid nitrogen vapor phase. Purity and quantity of every magnetically sorted T cell population were checked by analytical flow cytometry. Each sorted fraction had its genomic DNA isolated and then quantified by UV absorbance on a Nanodrop 2000c. This sample was included in a study of shared clonotypes between healthy human individuals (dated by TCRdb to about 2020). Notes on the research overall: The cohort comprised a couple of women and a few men aged 18 to 49 years. Leukapheresis yielded between about 0.94 and 9 billion PBMCs per donor. To estimate repertoire size and how much clonotypes are shared between individuals, the study performed deep sequencing of blood TCR repertoires from about five healthy adults. Libraries were prepared and TCR repertoires were sequenced by different laboratories using diverse techniques, in order to increase sequencing depth and limit assay-specific biases. For each donor, CD4 naive and CD4 memory were each run on three plates, CD8 naive on two plates, and CD8 memory on one plate. What the study reported, not specific to this receptor: Naive subsets generally had larger estimated clonotype richness than memory subsets. The small number of donors limited the genetic and exposure-history diversity represented. When a handful of donors were compared, the shared fraction of clonotypes was around 5% for naive CD4, around 3.6% for naive CD8, about 2.5% for memory CD4, and 0.4% for memory CD8. Compared with non-shared clonotypes, clonotypes shared by all four sorted-subset donors had higher generation probabilities. Only blood was sampled, and tissue TCR repertoires likely differ from those in blood. Even with the large sequencing depth, rarefaction of the sorted-subset datasets indicated that sequencing was incomplete. Pairwise subsampling indicated that sequencing depth was expected to affect the degree of clonotype sharing among donors.

Using the deep immunoSEQ assay, multiplex PCR amplified TCR CDR3 regions from genomic DNA. Genomic DNA extracted from each cell subset was distributed evenly over all wells of several immunoSEQ 96-well plates, and each plate served as one replicate. For sorted subsets, each replicate PCR was loaded with about 200 ng genomic DNA, equivalent to approximately 33,000 T cell genomes. Purified libraries were measured with a Qubit 3.0 fluorometer, size-checked on a Bioanalyzer 2100, and measured again with the KAPA Library Quantification kit. Every immunoSEQ 96-well plate was sequenced on a dedicated single-read 150-cycle Illumina NextSeq 550 flow cell. In the paper's pipeline: Because the immunoSEQ output held only junctional sequences and lacked quality scores, the filtering could not match the filtering applied to full-length reads. Sequences were annotated with PyIR, a Python wrapper for IgBLAST v1.9, using IMGT germline references to assign V/J genes and CDR3. Reads with weak V/J assignments (E-value above 1e-6), missing CDR3, stop codons, out-of-frame junctions, or ambiguous translated residues were removed. V3J clonotypes were defined as sequences sharing the same inferred V gene, J gene, and CDR3 amino acid sequence. Percentage overlap between repertoires was calculated by dividing the number of shared unique clonotypes by the size of the smaller repertoire. Repertoire richness was assessed with RTK rarefaction, the Chao1 estimator, and Recon v2.1 estimates of unobserved clonotypes. OLGA was used to compute generation probabilities for all TCRbeta clonotypes that the gDNA method yielded from a few donors. TCRdb obtained this table from immuneACCESS and retained in-frame rearrangements with V and J assigned. These tables miss some clones; where compared with another copy, unresolved V genes account for less than half of the shortfall, and the remainder is unexplained. D and trimming come from the DNA, and the V and J calls and clone size come from that table. The sample table shows about 1.9 million clones, and just over 90% are seen once. Jointly, the top ten make up around 1.8% of the sample.

CDR1 and CDR2, looked up from the germline V gene, are MNHEY and SVGAGI. Between the V and J ends, shortened by 5 bases and 9 bases respectively, the junction contains 16 bases. The CDR3 starts with the cysteine, ends with the phenylalanine, and has 13 residues. Only the CDR3 DNA stays, 39 bases, in frame from base 1. Sequencing was carried out using naive CD8+ T cells from PBMCs. This specimen's cell subset or site label, interpreted: CD45RA+CCR7+. This clonotype was sampled from a man younger than 35 in good health. Some clones in this sample may be carry-over from other donors' samples. The V and J genes are TRBV6-5 and TRBJ1-2; 6 matching bases give a weak D call of TRBD1. The CDR3 is CASSLDRTRRYTF. The DNA sequence reads TGTGCCAGCAGTCTAGACAGGACTCGGCGCTACACCTTC.